This record concerns one T cell receptor beta chain sequence. The sample comes from a study of identical twins. TCRdb reanalysed the 5' RACE reads using MiXCR and keeps one entry per CDR3 protein. The table records fewer than 900,000 distinct CDR3 sequences, 15% to 20% of them present only once. CDR1 is DFQATT, CDR2 SNEGSKA, per germline (reference sequence). With 2 bases removed from V and 1 base from J, the gap between germline ends came to 14 bases. The CDR3 has 16 residues. Another study also made use of these data, one on T cells expressing NK-cell markers.

Sequences were obtained from PBMCs. This sequence originates from a young woman in good health. The chain links TRBV20-1 to TRBJ2-2, with unresolved D. CDR3 residues: CSARSGGPLNTGELFF. The CDR3 DNA reads as TGCAGTGCTAGATCGGGCGGTCCCTTGAACACCGGGGAGCTGTTTTTT.